This record concerns one T cell receptor beta chain sequence. Its specificity is unknown. The study ran its PCR with 60 Vbeta and 13 Jbeta primers. The repertoire was sequenced with immunoSEQ multiplex PCR; TCRdb's copy has only in-frame clones and lacks some. This repertoire includes 100,000 or so clones. This sample is part of a study of cytomegalovirus exposure and HLA in healthy donors. About the study: Among the 398 genotyped donors, 65% to 85% were placed in the Caucasian-associated ancestry cluster. Regarding the study as a whole: No immune exposure information besides CMV serostatus was available. As a later analysis showed, a missense DCLRE1C variant was linked to trimming of TCR beta V- and J-genes.

The V gene's germline CDR1 is LNHDA and CDR2 SQIVND (reference sequence). The CDR3 totals 14 residues. V lost 2 bases, J lost 3 bases, and 2 bases stayed unmatched. This receptor was identified in a woman aged 25-40 years in good health and CMV-seronegative. Sequenced input: PBMCs. The J gene is TRBJ1-1, the V gene TRBV19, with 8 nucleotides matching TRBD1. In DNA, the CDR3 is TGTGCCAGTAGTATACAGGGGGCTGACACTGAAGCTTTCTTT. As protein: CASSIQGADTEAFF.